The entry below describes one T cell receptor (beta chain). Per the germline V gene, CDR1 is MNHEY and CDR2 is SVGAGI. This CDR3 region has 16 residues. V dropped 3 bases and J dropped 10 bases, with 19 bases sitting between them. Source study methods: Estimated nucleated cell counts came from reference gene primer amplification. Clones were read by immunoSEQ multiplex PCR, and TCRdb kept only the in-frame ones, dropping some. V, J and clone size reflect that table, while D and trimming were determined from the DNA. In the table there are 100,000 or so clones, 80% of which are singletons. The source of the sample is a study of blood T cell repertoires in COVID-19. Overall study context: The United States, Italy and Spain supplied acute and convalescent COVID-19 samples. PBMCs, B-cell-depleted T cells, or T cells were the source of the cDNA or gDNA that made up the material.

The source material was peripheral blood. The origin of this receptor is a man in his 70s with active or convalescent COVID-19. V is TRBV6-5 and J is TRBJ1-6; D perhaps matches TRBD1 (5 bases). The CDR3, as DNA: TGTGCCAGCAGTTATGCCCCAGGGCTGGGGGGGTCACCCCTCCACTTT. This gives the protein CASSYAPGLGGSPLHF.